This T cell receptor (beta chain) appears in the sequencing data of a study of regulatory T cells in long-lasting Graves disease. Building of the TCR beta libraries involved iRepertoire HTBI primers and Arm-PCR of CDR3 regions. TCRdb independently ran MiXCR on the multiplex PCR reads; one entry per CDR3 protein. The table lists 390,000 or so distinct CDR3 sequences, less than 30% of them singletons. CDR1 and CDR2 (germline): SGHVS, FNYEAQ. CDR3 length equals 16 residues. V was pared by 4 bases and J by 2 bases, with 9 bases of the junction left unmatched. Regarding this clonotype: Antigen unknown.

Overall study results and limits: Thyroid tissue went unstudied; only peripheral blood was examined.

Time point reported: persistent/refractory GD, antithyroid drugs over 5 years with positive TRAb. TCR sequences were obtained from RNA taken from PBMCs. This sequence originates from a middle-aged woman with Graves disease. Here the sequenced sample was peripheral blood mononuclear cells (PBMCs), taken when the disease was refractory, from a patient treated with antithyroid drugs. The chain recombines TRBV7-6 with TRBJ2-5, with TRBD2 matching over 8 bases. The DNA for the CDR3 is TGTGCCAGCAGCTCTACGGGAGGGGTCCTTCAAGAGACCCAGTACTTC. Its translation: CASSSTGGVLQETQYF.